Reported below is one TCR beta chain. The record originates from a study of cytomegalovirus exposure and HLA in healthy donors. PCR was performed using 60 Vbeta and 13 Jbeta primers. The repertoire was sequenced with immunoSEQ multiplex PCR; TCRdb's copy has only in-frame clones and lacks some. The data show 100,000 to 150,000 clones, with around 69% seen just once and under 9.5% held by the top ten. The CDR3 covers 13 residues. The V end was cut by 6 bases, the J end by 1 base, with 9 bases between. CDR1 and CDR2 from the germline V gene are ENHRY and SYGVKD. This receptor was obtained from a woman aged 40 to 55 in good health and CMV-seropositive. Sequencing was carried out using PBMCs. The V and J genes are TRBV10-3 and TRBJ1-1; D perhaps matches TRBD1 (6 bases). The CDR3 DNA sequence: TGTGCCATCAGGGGACAAACGAACACTGAAGCTTTCTTT. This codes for CAIRGQTNTEAFF.